The sequence of this TCR beta chain was determined in a study of T cells after yellow fever vaccination. Study-wide points: Detected again after the booster were most primary-vaccination clones, at almost 97% CD4 and about 89% CD8.

Using its own MiXCR run on the 5' RACE reads, TCRdb lists one record per CDR3 protein. The sample has approximately 61,000 distinct CDR3 sequences, about 6.6% seen once. V shed 6 bases, J shed 6 bases, and the junction held 7 bases outside the gene matches. The CDR3 runs to 14 residues. A word on this clonotype: Its antigen is unidentified.

Specimen: CD8+ T cells sorted from PBMCs, collected on the day of the first yellow fever vaccination. The V and J genes are TRBV12-3 or TRBV12-4 and TRBJ1-5, with TRBD1 matching over 8 bases. This sequence originates from a man aged 18-30 years who received the YFV17D yellow fever vaccine. The DNA of the CDR3 is TGTGCCAGCAGCGACTCGACAGGGGCTCAGCCCCAGCATTTT. Translation: CASSDSTGAQPQHF.